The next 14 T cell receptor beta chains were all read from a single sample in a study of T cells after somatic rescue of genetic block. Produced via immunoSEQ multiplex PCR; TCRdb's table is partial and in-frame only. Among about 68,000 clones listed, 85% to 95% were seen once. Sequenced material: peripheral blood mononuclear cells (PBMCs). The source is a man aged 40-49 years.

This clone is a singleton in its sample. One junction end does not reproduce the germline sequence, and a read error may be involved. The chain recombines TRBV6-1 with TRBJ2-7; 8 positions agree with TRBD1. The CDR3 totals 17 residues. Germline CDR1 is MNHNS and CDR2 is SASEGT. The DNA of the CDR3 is TGTGCCATCAGTGAGGCAGGACAGGGCTCAGGAGGCTACGAGCAGTACTTC. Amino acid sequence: CAISEAGQGSGGYEQYF.

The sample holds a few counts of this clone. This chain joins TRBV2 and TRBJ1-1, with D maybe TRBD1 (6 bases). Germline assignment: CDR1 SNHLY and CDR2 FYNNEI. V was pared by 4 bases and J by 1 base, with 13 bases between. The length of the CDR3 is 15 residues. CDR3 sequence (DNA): TGTGCCAGCAGTGGGGCGGGGGGCGAGAACACTGAAGCTTTCTTT. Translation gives CASSGAGGENTEAFF.

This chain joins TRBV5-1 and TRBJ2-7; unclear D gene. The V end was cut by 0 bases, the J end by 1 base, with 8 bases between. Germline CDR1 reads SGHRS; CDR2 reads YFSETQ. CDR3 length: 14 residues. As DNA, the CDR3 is TGCGCCAGCAGCTTGGAGGGCAGTTCCTACGAGCAGTACTTC. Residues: CASSLEGSSYEQYF. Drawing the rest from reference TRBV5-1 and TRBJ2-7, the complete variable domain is KAGVTQTPRYLIKTRGQQVTLSCSPISGHRSVSWYQQTPGQGLQFLFEYFSETQRNKGNFPGRFSGRQFSNSRSEMNVSTLELGDSALYLCASSLEGSSYEQYFGPGTRLTVT.

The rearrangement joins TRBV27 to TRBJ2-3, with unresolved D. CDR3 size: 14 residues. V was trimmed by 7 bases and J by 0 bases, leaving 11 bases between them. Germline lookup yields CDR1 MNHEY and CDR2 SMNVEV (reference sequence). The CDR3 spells CASISRASTDTQYF. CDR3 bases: TGTGCCAGCATTTCTAGGGCTAGCACAGATACGCAGTATTTT.

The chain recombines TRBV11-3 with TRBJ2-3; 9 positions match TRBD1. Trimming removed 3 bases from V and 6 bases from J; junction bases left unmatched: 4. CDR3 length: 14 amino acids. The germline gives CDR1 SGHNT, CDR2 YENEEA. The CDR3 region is CASSFGQGKDTQYF. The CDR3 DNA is TGTGCCAGCAGCTTCGGACAGGGGAAGGATACGCAGTATTTT.

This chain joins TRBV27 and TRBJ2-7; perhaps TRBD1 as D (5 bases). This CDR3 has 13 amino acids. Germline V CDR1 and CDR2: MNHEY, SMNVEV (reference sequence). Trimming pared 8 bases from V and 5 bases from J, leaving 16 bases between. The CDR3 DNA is TGTGCCAGCCGACCAGGGTACGTCAACGAGCAGTACTTC. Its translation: CASRPGYVNEQYF.

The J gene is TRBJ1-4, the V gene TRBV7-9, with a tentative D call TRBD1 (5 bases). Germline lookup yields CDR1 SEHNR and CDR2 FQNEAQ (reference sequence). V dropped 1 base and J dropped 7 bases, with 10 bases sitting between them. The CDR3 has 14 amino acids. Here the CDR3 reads CASSLGGDGEKLFF. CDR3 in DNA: TGTGCCAGCAGCTTAGGAGGGGACGGTGAAAAACTGTTTTTT. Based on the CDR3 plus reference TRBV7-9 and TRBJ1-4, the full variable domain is DTGVSQNPRHKITKRGQNVTFRCDPISEHNRLYWYRQTLGQGPEFLTYFQNEAQLEKSRLLSDRFSAERPKGSFSTLEIQRTEQGDSAMYLCASSLGGDGEKLFFGSGTQLSVL.

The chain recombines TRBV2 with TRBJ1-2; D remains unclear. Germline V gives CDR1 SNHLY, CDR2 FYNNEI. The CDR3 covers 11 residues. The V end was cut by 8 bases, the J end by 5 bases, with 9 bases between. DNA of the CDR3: TGTGCCAGCCAGCAGGAATATGGCTACACCTTC. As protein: CASQQEYGYTF.

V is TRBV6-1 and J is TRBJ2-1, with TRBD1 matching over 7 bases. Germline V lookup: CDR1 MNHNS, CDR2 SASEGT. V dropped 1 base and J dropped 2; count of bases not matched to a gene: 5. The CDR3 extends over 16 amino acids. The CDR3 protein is CASSEVTGDPYNEQFF. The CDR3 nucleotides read TGTGCCAGCAGTGAAGTCACAGGGGATCCCTACAATGAGCAGTTCTTC.

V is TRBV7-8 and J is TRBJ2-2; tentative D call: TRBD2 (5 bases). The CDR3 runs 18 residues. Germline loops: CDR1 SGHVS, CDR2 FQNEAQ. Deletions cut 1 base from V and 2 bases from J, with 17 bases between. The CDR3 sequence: CASSLVSGRRANTGELFF. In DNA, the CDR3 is TGTGCCAGCAGCTTAGTGTCGGGGAGACGGGCCAACACCGGGGAGCTGTTTTTT.

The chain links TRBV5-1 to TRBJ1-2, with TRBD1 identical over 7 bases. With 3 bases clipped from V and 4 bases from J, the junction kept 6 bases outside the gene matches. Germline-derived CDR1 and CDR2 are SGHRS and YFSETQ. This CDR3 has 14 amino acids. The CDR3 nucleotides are TGCGCCAGCAGCTCCTCGACAGGGACCTATGGCTACACCTTC. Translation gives CASSSSTGTYGYTF.

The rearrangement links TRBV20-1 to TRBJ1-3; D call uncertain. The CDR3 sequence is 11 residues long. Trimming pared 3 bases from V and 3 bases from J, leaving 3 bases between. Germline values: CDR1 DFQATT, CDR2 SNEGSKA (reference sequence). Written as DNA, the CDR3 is TGCAGTGCTAGCAATGGAAACACCATATATTTT. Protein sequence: CSASNGNTIYF.

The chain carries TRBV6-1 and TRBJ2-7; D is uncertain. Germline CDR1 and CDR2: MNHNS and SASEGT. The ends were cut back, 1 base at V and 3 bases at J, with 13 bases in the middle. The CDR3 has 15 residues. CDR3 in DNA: TGTGCCAGCAGTGAAGGTCTTGGCGCGAGCTACGAGCAGTACTTC. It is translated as CASSEGLGASYEQYF.

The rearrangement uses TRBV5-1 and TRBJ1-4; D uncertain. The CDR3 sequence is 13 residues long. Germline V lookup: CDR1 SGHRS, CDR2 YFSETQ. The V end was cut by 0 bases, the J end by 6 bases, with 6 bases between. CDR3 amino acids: CASSLETHEKLFF. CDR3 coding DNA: TGCGCCAGCAGCTTGGAGACACATGAAAAACTGTTTTTT. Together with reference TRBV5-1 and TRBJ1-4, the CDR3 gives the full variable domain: KAGVTQTPRYLIKTRGQQVTLSCSPISGHRSVSWYQQTPGQGLQFLFEYFSETQRNKGNFPGRFSGRQFSNSRSEMNVSTLELGDSALYLCASSLETHEKLFFGSGTQLSVL.